The clone carrying this T cell receptor beta chain was detected only a few times. The entry originates in a study of blood T cell repertoires in COVID-19. Looking at the study overall: Nucleic acid was either cDNA or gDNA, and it came from T cells, B-cell-depleted T cells, or PBMCs.

Per the germline V gene, CDR1 is MGHRA and CDR2 is YSYEKL. V shed 0 bases and J shed 0 bases, with 15 bases lying between them. The length of the CDR3 is 18 residues. Ages ranged from about 18 to 89 years, with residence in about two dozen US areas. Clinical histories supplied by participants themselves formed the basis of cohort assignment. Among Cohort 3 donors, those recovered had two negative PCRs, clearance, or symptom resolution. Measured with immunoSEQ multiplex PCR; TCRdb has only the in-frame clones, and not every one. The data show 450,000 to 500,000 clones, 75% to 90% seen once. The chain couples TRBV4-1 to TRBJ1-3; a possible D gene is TRBD1 (5 bases). Sequencing used PBMCs or T cells enriched from blood (not recorded which). The TCR sequence derives from a woman between 18 and 29 years old who had recovered from COVID-19. The CDR3 DNA follows: TGCGCCAGCAGCCAAGATGGGGGGATCCCGACCTCTGGAAACACCATATATTTT. It yields the protein CASSQDGGIPTSGNTIYF.